This TCR beta chain was obtained from a study of metastatic and nonmetastatic thyroid tumors (dated by TCRdb to the early 2020s). Study-level background: Repertoires from peripheral blood and from tumor or nodule tissue samples of malignant and benign thyroid patients were compared.

Library creation used PCR. TCRdb lists the instrument as Illumina HiSeq 4000. High-throughput sequencing was used to profile the TCR beta-chain CDR3 region of each patient. The published analysis was carried out like this. The researchers built a classifier to tell apart papillary thyroid cancer patients with distant metastasis, based on CDR3 differences among clinicopathological groups. The Shannon index was used to assess repertoire diversity, and the Morisita-Horn index was used to assess tumor-blood repertoire similarity. TCRdb handled the public reads itself, with Q25 trimming in fastp and clone calling in MiXCR, and kept productive beta chains. Clone size and V and J calls follow TCRdb, not the original study. The sample includes approximately 24,000 clones, with around 21% observed a single time. Over 10% of the sample is held by the ten biggest clonotypes. None of the patients had been given any treatment before thyroid surgery. Using T-cell receptor beta sequencing, the study looked back at clinical samples from patients collected from about 2011 to 2018.

Findings and caveats that apply to the study as a whole: TCR beta diversity was reported as significantly higher in malignant tumors than in benign nodules, in both blood and tumor samples.

Regarding this clone: Its binding antigen is unknown. At one boundary the junction diverges from the germline segment, which might be a read error.

The germline V gene specifies MGHRA as CDR1 and YSYEKL as CDR2. The CDR3 holds 17 amino acids from the cysteine to the phenylalanine. Only the CDR3 part of the read is kept: 51 bases, read in frame from the first base. This TCR was recovered from a male donor with papillary thyroid cancer or a benign thyroid nodule (not recorded which). Some clones in this sample may be carry-over from other donors' samples. The sequencing input was blood. The chain is assembled from TRBV4-1 and TRBJ2-2, with no reliable assignment of the D segment. The bases are TGCGCCAGCATCCAAGGTGCGTGGGTGTGGGGCACCGGGGAGCTGTTTTTT. This yields the protein CASIQGAWVWGTGELFF.